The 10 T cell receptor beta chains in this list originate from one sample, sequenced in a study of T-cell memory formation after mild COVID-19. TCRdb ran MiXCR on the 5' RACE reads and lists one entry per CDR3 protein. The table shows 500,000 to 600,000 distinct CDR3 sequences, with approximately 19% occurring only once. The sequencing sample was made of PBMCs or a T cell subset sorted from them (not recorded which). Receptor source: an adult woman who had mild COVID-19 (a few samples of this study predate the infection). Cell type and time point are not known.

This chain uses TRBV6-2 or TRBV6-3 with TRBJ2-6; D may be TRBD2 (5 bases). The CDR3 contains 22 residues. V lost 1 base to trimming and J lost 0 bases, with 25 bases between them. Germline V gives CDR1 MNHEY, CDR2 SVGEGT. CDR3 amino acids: CASSYFGSLEDGESSGANVLTF. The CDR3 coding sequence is TGTGCCAGCAGTTACTTTGGTAGCTTGGAGGATGGAGAGAGCTCTGGGGCCAACGTCCTGACTTTC.

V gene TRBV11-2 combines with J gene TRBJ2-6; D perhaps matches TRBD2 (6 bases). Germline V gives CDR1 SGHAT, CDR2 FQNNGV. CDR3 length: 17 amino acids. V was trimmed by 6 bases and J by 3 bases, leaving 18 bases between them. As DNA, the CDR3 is TGTGCCAGCAGACCTCCGGGGGTTCGAGGTGGGGCCAACGTCCTGACTTTC. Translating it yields CASRPPGVRGGANVLTF.

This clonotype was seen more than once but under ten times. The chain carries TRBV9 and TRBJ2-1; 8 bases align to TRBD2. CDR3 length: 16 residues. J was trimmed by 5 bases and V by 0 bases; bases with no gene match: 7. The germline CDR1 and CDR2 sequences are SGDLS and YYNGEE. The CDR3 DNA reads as TGTGCCAGCAGCGTAGCTACCGGGGGGGTTCACAATGAGCAGTTCTTC. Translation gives CASSVATGGVHNEQFF.

CDR3 sequence: CATSRDRWNEQFF. CDR3 in DNA: TGTGCCACCAGCAGAGATAGGTGGAATGAGCAGTTCTTC. This chain links TRBV15 with TRBJ2-1, with no clear D. The V end lost 0 bases, the J end lost 7 bases, and 7 bases lay between the germline ends. The CDR3 contains 13 residues. The V gene's germline CDR1 is LNHNV and CDR2 YYDKDF (reference sequence).

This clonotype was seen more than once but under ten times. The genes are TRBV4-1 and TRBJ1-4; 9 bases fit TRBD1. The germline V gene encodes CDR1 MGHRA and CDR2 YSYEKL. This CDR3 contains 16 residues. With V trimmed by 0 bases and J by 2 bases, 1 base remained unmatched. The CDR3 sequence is CASSQEGTGTNEKLFF. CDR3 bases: TGCGCCAGCAGCCAAGAGGGGACAGGGACTAATGAAAAACTGTTTTTT.

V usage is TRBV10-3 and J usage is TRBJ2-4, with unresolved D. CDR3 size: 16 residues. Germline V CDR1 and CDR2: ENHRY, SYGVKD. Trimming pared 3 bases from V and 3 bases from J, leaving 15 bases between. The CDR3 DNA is TGTGCCATCAGTGATGGCAGGCATCTGGACAAAAACATTCAGTACTTC. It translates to CAISDGRHLDKNIQYF.

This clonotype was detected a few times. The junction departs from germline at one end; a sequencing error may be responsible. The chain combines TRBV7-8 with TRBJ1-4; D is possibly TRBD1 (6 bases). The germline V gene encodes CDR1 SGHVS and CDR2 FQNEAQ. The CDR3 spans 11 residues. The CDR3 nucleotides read TGTGCCAGCAGCTTGGCGGGGGGGCTGTTCTTC. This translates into CASSLAGGLFF.

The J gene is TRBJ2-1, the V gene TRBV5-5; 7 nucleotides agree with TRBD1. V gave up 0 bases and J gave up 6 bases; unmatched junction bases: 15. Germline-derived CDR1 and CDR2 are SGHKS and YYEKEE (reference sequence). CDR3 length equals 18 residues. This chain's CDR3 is CASSLGQLQGLFGNEQFF. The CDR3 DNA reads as TGTGCCAGCAGCTTGGGACAACTACAGGGGTTGTTCGGCAATGAGCAGTTCTTC.

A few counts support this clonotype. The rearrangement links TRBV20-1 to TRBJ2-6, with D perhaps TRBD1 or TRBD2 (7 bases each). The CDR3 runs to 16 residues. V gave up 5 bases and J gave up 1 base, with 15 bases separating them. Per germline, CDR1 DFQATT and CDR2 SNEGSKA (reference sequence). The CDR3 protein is CSAHRGGSSGANVLTF. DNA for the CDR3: TGCAGTGCTCACAGGGGAGGGTCGTCTGGGGCCAACGTCCTGACTTTC.

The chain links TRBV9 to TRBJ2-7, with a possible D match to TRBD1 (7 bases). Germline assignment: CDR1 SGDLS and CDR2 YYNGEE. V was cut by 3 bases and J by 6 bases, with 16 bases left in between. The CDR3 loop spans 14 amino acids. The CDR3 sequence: CASSGGRQGGEQYF. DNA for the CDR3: TGTGCCAGCAGCGGCGGTCGTCAGGGGGGCGAGCAGTACTTC.